These 17 T cell receptor beta chains share one sample of origin, sequenced in a study of control samples from healthy donors and cancer patients. Assay: immunoSEQ multiplex PCR; the TCRdb copy retains only in-frame clones and omits some. The sample lists approximately 150,000 clones, nearly 90% occurring once. The sequencing input was PBMCs. The origin of the receptors is a man aged 50-59 years with head and neck cancer.

The rearrangement uses TRBV7-9 and TRBJ1-2; the D is unclear. This CDR3 region has 12 residues. Germline V lookup: CDR1 SEHNR, CDR2 FQNEAQ (reference sequence). Trimming stripped 5 bases from V and 8 bases from J, with 12 bases between. The CDR3: CASSPYSEGYTF. CDR3 sequence (DNA): TGTGCCAGCAGCCCATACTCGGAGGGCTACACCTTC.

The chain carries TRBV6-5 and TRBJ2-7; D is possibly TRBD1 (6 bases). This CDR3 has 14 amino acids. V was trimmed by 10 bases and J by 2 bases, leaving 18 bases between them. Germline CDR1 reads MNHEY; CDR2 reads SVGAGI. CDR3 sequence reads: CATGAGAGAYEQYF. CDR3 coding DNA: TGTGCCACCGGGGCTGGGGCAGGGGCCTACGAGCAGTACTTC.

The V gene is TRBV1, the J gene TRBJ2-7; the D call of TRBD2 is as the table states it, not checked on the DNA. TRBV1 is labeled a pseudogene. CDR3 size: 17 residues. CDR3 sequence: CTSSQDWDRREGYEQYF. In nucleotides, the CDR3 is TGCACCAGCAGCCAAGATTGGGATCGGCGGGAAGGGTACGAGCAGTACTTC.

The chain links TRBV6-5 to TRBJ2-6, with D uncertain. The germline V and J ends were trimmed by 2 bases and 0 bases, with 8 bases remaining between them. The CDR3 runs 16 residues. From germline, CDR1 is MNHEY and CDR2 SVGAGI. The CDR3 reads CASSYGSGSGANVLTF. CDR3 nucleotides: TGTGCCAGCAGTTACGGTAGTGGCTCTGGGGCCAACGTCCTGACTTTC.

The V and J genes are TRBV19 and TRBJ2-5, with 8 bases that match TRBD2. Germline CDR1 reads LNHDA; CDR2 reads SQIVND (reference sequence). CDR3 length: 18 amino acids. The J segment lost 2 bases and the V segment lost 3 bases, leaving 14 bases of the junction unmatched. The CDR3 nucleotides read TGTGCCAGTAGTATTGGGACGACTAGCGTCCTACTGCAAGAGACCCAGTACTTC. Amino acid sequence: CASSIGTTSVLLQETQYF.

The rearrangement uses TRBV29-1 and TRBJ2-3, with no clear D. Germline V gene lookup returns CDR1 SQVTM and CDR2 ANQGSEA. The germline V and J ends were trimmed by 5 bases and 2 bases, with 11 bases remaining between them. This CDR3 spans 13 amino acids. The CDR3: CSVNDELTDTQYF. Here the CDR3 DNA reads TGCAGCGTTAACGATGAACTCACAGATACGCAGTATTTT.

CDR3: CASSFSGTGELFF. CDR3 nucleotide sequence: TGTGCCAGCAGCTTTTCCGGGACCGGGGAGCTGTTTTTT. The chain combines TRBV7-9 with TRBJ2-2; D uncertain. The V end lost 3 bases, the J end lost 5 bases, and 7 bases lay between the germline ends. The CDR3 is made up of 13 amino acids. Germline lookup yields CDR1 SEHNR and CDR2 FQNEAQ (reference sequence).

This clone was recorded once. The chain employs TRBV6-5 and TRBJ1-2; 10 bases are a match to TRBD1. The CDR3 is made up of 15 amino acids. Per the germline V gene, CDR1 is MNHEY and CDR2 is SVGAGI. V trimming: 7 bases; J trimming: 5 bases; junction bases outside the gene matches: 10. The CDR3, as DNA: TGTGCCAGCAATGTTATGGGGACAGGGGAATATGGCTACACCTTC. It codes for CASNVMGTGEYGYTF.

The chain joins TRBV4-2 to TRBJ2-5, with 14 bases identical to TRBD2. Germline CDR1 LGHNA, CDR2 YNFKEQ. The CDR3 is made up of 18 amino acids. The V gene end was trimmed by 3 bases and the J gene end by 1 base; junction bases not matched to a gene: 7. The CDR3 region has the DNA TGTGCCAGCAGCCACCAGACTAGCGGGGGGGCTAGCCAAGAGACCCAGTACTTC. Translating gives CASSHQTSGGASQETQYF.

The genes are TRBV9 and TRBJ2-3; 7 positions match TRBD2. The CDR3 length is 15 residues. The V segment lost 3 bases and the J segment 3 bases; nucleotides outside the gene matches: 7. The germline V gene has CDR1 SGDLS and CDR2 YYNGEE. The CDR3 DNA reads TGTGCCAGCAGCGGTTGGAGGGGAGGGACAGATACGCAGTATTTT. This sequence encodes CASSGWRGGTDTQYF.

V and J are TRBV24-1 and TRBJ2-3; possible D gene TRBD2, 5 bases. V was shortened by 3 bases and J by 8 bases, with 17 bases between the two germline ends. The CDR3 consists of 15 residues. Germline V gene data show CDR1 as KGHDR and CDR2 as SFDVKD. CDR3 sequence reads: CATSDAGVQMGTQYF. The CDR3 nucleotides are TGTGCCACCAGTGATGCCGGGGTCCAAATGGGTACGCAGTATTTT.

The V call is TRBV27, the J call TRBJ2-7; 16 nucleotides line up with TRBD2. The CDR3 runs 16 residues. With V trimmed by 3 bases and J by 7 bases, 6 bases remained unmatched. The V gene's germline CDR1 is MNHEY and CDR2 SMNVEV (reference sequence). CDR3 sequence reads: CASSLRGLAGGYEQYF. CDR3 coding DNA: TGTGCCAGCAGTTTGCGGGGACTAGCGGGAGGGTATGAGCAGTACTTC.

In nucleotides, the CDR3 is TGTGCCAGCAGCGATACTAACGGGGATGAGCAGTTCTTC. This codes for CASSDTNGDEQFF. The rearrangement joins TRBV7-6 to TRBJ2-1, with D perhaps matching TRBD2 (5 bases). Trimming pared 5 bases from V and 8 bases from J, leaving 13 bases between. CDR1 is SGHVS and CDR2 is FNYEAQ in the germline V gene. The CDR3 totals 13 residues.

The rearrangement uses TRBV5-1 and TRBJ1-1, with unresolved D. Germline CDR1 and CDR2: SGHRS and YFSETQ. V lost 7 bases to trimming and J lost 6 bases, with 4 bases between them. The CDR3 has 9 amino acids. The CDR3 is CASYAEAFF. The DNA for the CDR3 is TGCGCCAGCTACGCTGAAGCTTTCTTT.

This clone was detected only a few times. The chain recombines TRBV6-1 with TRBJ2-3; D uncertain. The germline gives CDR1 MNHNS, CDR2 SASEGT. The CDR3 totals 16 residues. Trimming left V 3 bases short and J 4 bases short, with 17 bases between. CDR3: CASSEVPGGPADTQYF. The CDR3 DNA is TGTGCCAGCAGTGAGGTACCAGGTGGTCCCGCAGATACGCAGTATTTT.

V and J are TRBV7-9 and TRBJ2-1; 7 bases match TRBD2. Per the germline V gene, CDR1 is SEHNR and CDR2 is FQNEAQ (reference sequence). The V gene end was trimmed by 5 bases and the J gene end by 2 bases; junction bases not matched to a gene: 9. This CDR3 is 16 amino acids long. CDR3 loop: CASSPRVREPYNEQFF. The CDR3 coding sequence is TGTGCCAGCAGCCCTCGGGTGCGGGAGCCCTACAATGAGCAGTTCTTC.

The V and J genes are TRBV27 and TRBJ2-7; no clear D gene. V dropped 3 bases and J dropped 5 bases, with 14 bases sitting between them. The CDR3 is 14 residues long. Germline assignment: CDR1 MNHEY and CDR2 SMNVEV (reference sequence). For the CDR3, the DNA is TGTGCCAGCAGTTTGCTCCTATCGGGTAACGAGCAGTACTTC. Translation gives CASSLLLSGNEQYF.